The 11 T cell receptor beta chains listed next were all sequenced from one sample in a study of OX40 agonist ivuxolimab in advanced cancers. Library method: the immunoSEQ multiplex PCR assay. This is the immuneACCESS table as TCRdb keeps it, with only in-frame sequences that have V and J called. A part of the clones is gone; compared with another copy, unresolved V genes explain less than half, and the rest is unexplained. The sample table lists roughly 110,000 clones, 90% of them with a count of one. Of the sample, 0.48% is held by the ten largest clones. Sequencing used CD4+ or CD8+ T cells sorted from blood, obtained in a trial of the OX40 agonist ivuxolimab. These receptors were collected from an adult with an advanced solid tumor such as melanoma, head and neck, liver or kidney cancer.

The J gene is TRBJ2-3, the V gene TRBV19; D ambiguous. V was pared by 11 bases and J by 6 bases, with 12 bases between. The CDR3 loop spans 11 amino acids. Germline V gene sequence: CDR1 LNHDA, CDR2 SQIVND (reference sequence). The CDR3 region has the DNA TGTGCCTGCAAATCACGGGATACGCAGTATTTT. This encodes CACKSRDTQYF.

The chain uses TRBV6-6 and TRBJ1-5; D call uncertain. The CDR3 sequence is 12 residues long. In germline, CDR1 is MNHNY, CDR2 SVGAGI (reference sequence). V was clipped by 0 bases and J by 6 bases, with 3 bases between them. The CDR3 nucleotides are TGTGCCAGCAGTTACTCGATTCAGCCCCAGCATTTT. This sequence encodes CASSYSIQPQHF.

The chain combines TRBV7-9 with TRBJ2-2, with 12 bases lining up with TRBD2. The V and J ends lost 5 bases and 7 bases, in that order; junction bases with no gene match: 8. The CDR3 is made up of 16 amino acids. Germline assignment: CDR1 SEHNR and CDR2 FQNEAQ (reference sequence). The chain's CDR3 is CASSLGLAGSVGELFF. The CDR3, as DNA: TGTGCCAGCAGCCTCGGACTAGCGGGGTCGGTCGGGGAGCTGTTTTTT.

The chain joins TRBV2 to TRBJ1-4; 12 positions agree with TRBD1. CDR3 size: 19 residues. Germline trimming cut 7 bases from V and 1 base from J; bases unmatched to any gene: 13. CDR1 is SNHLY and CDR2 is FYNNEI in the germline V gene. CDR3 sequence: CASTSRRRDRGQTNEKLFF. CDR3 in DNA: TGTGCCAGCACCTCTAGGCGTAGGGACAGGGGGCAAACTAATGAAAAACTGTTTTTT.

V and J are TRBV6-1 and TRBJ1-5; tentatively, D is TRBD1 (5 bases). This CDR3 contains 16 residues. Per the germline V gene, CDR1 is MNHNS and CDR2 is SASEGT. V lost 2 bases and J lost 1, with 12 bases in between. CDR3 nucleotides: TGTGCCAGCAGTGAAATTGGGGGGGGAAGCAATCAGCCCCAGCATTTT. It translates to CASSEIGGGSNQPQHF.

V and J are TRBV7-9 and TRBJ2-2; D is possibly TRBD2 (5 bases). Germline lookup yields CDR1 SEHNR and CDR2 FQNEAQ (reference sequence). Between the trimmed V and J ends, which lost 5 bases and 16 bases, there was a span of 17 bases. This CDR3 has 12 amino acids. CDR3 protein: CASSQPGELPFF. CDR3 DNA sequence: TGTGCCAGCAGCCAACCCGGGGAGCTTCCGTTTTTT.

This clone has just a few counts. The chain uses TRBV6-5 and TRBJ1-4; tentative D call: TRBD1 (5 bases). Trimming removed 2 bases from V and 1 base from J, with 5 bases in between. This CDR3 has 14 amino acids. Germline V CDR1 and CDR2: MNHEY, SVGAGI. The CDR3: CASSYGGTNEKLFF. The CDR3, as DNA: TGTGCCAGCAGTTACGGGGGAACTAATGAAAAACTGTTTTTT.

The rearrangement uses TRBV7-2 and TRBJ2-7; a possible D gene is TRBD2 (6 bases). V gave up 7 bases and J gave up 1 base, with 8 bases separating them. Germline values: CDR1 SGHTA, CDR2 FQGNSA. This CDR3 contains 12 residues. CDR3 region: CASNGGSYEQYF. The CDR3 DNA follows: TGTGCCAGCAACGGGGGATCCTACGAGCAGTACTTC.

CDR3 loop: CAWRGGAYSGANVLTF. The CDR3 nucleotides read TGTGCCTGGAGAGGAGGGGCCTACTCTGGGGCCAACGTCCTGACTTTC. This chain links TRBV30 with TRBJ2-6, with D possibly TRBD2 on 6 matching bases. The CDR3 covers 16 residues. The V gene lost 3 bases and the J gene lost 0 bases, with 12 bases spanning the gap. Germline CDR1 GTSNPN, CDR2 SVGIG (reference sequence).

The gene calls are TRBV9 and TRBJ2-5, with 7 bases that match TRBD1. The germline CDR1 and CDR2 sequences are SGDLS and YYNGEE. Trimming took 6 bases from V and 4 from J; bases not matched to a gene: 9. CDR3 length: 14 amino acids. As DNA, the CDR3 is TGTGCCAGCACCAGAGGGGGCCTGGGAGAGACCCAGTACTTC. Translating it yields CASTRGGLGETQYF.

This clone has just a few counts. The chain couples TRBV29-1 to TRBJ2-3; D is undetermined. The CDR3 contains 13 residues. The germline V gene has CDR1 SQVTM and CDR2 ANQGSEA. V shed 3 bases and J shed 1 base, with 8 bases lying between them. The CDR3 reads CSVDKSGTDTQYF. CDR3 sequence (DNA): TGCAGCGTTGATAAAAGCGGCACAGATACGCAGTATTTT.